The present entry profiles one TCR beta chain with its context. Its antigen is not identified. This sample is drawn from a study of PD-1 blockade in classical Hodgkin lymphoma. General study points: Baseline TCR diversity was reportedly lower in newly diagnosed patients than healthy donors. Factors driving the repertoire differences, possibly disease activity or prior therapy, remain undefined.

Unmatched junction bases numbered 6, after V lost 0 bases and J lost 5 bases. Per germline, CDR1 MGHRA and CDR2 YSYEKL. This CDR3 is built from 16 residues. Described time point: newly diagnosed, previously untreated cHL patient sample. Investigators turned to newly diagnosed, untreated classical Hodgkin lymphoma PBMCs for comparison. Generated by immunoSEQ multiplex PCR, the TCRdb table keeps only in-frame clones and is missing some. The sample has around 43,000 clones; roughly 93% are singletons. The source material was peripheral blood mononuclear cells (PBMCs). This chain connects TRBV4-1 to TRBJ2-1; TRBD2 agrees at 8 bases. This TCR was sampled from a human donor with classical Hodgkin lymphoma. The CDR3 loop reads CASSQEPLAGNNEQFF. The CDR3 bases are TGCGCCAGCAGCCAAGAACCCCTAGCGGGCAACAATGAGCAGTTCTTC.